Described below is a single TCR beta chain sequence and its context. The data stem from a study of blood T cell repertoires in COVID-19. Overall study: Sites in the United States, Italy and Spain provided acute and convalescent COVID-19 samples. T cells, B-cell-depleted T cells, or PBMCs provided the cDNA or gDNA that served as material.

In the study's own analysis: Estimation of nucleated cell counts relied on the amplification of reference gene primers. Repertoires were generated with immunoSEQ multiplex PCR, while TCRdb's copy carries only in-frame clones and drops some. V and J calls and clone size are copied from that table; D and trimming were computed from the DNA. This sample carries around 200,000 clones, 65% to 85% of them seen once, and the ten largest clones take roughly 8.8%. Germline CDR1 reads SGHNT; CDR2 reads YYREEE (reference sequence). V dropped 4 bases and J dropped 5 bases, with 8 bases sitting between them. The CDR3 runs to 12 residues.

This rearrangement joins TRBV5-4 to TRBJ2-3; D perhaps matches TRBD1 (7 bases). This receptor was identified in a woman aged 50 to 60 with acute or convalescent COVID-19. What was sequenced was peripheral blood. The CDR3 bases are TGTGCCAGCAGCCAGGGGGGAGATACGCAGTATTTT. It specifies CASSQGGDTQYF.